This T cell receptor (beta chain) was obtained from a study of blood T cells in healthy people across ages. A few counts support this clonotype. The antigen remains unidentified. Overall study findings and caveats: A strong correlation was seen between TCR beta diversity and naive T cell percentage.

Roughly 10 milliliters of peripheral blood were drawn from each donor into EDTA-treated tubes. Every sample yielded at least 6.5 million isolated PBMCs. Germline loops: CDR1 LGHNA, CDR2 YSLEER. J lost 2 bases, V lost 2 bases, and 5 bases had no gene match. This CDR3 has 18 amino acids. With a J-beta primer mix and a sample-barcoded 5' primer, a second PCR ran about 6 to 11 cycles. In TCRdb, the 5' RACE reads were re-called with MiXCR into one record per CDR3 protein. The data contain over 1,500,000 distinct CDR3 sequences, around half of them seen just once; the ten biggest clones take up roughly 2.1%.

The rearrangement uses TRBV4-3 and TRBJ2-3, with 15 bases aligning to TRBD2. Specimen: blood. The clonotype comes from a woman aged 40 to 50 in good health. The CDR3 sequence: CASSQIGTSGGNTDTQYF. The CDR3 coding sequence is TGCGCCAGCAGCCAAATCGGGACTAGCGGGGGGAACACAGATACGCAGTATTTT.